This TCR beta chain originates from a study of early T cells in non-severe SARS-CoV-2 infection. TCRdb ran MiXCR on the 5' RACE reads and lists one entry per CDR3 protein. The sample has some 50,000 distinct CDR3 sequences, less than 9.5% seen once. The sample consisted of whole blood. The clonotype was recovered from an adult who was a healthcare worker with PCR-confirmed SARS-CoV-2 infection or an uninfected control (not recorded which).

CDR3 in amino acids: CSAREHTSYEQYF. DNA of the CDR3: TGCAGTGCTAGAGAGCACACCTCCTACGAGCAGTACTTC. The genes are TRBV20-1 and TRBJ2-7; no firm D call. The CDR3 covers 13 residues. Germline V lookup: CDR1 DFQATT, CDR2 SNEGSKA (reference sequence). Trimming stripped 0 bases from V and 0 bases from J, with 6 bases between.